These 8 T cell receptor beta chains were sequenced from one sample in a study of cytomegalovirus exposure and HLA in healthy donors. Primers for the PCR totalled 60 Vbeta and 13 Jbeta. Sequenced by immunoSEQ multiplex PCR; TCRdb stores in-frame clones only, minus some. The profile shows 100,000 to 150,000 clones, 70% to 85% of them singletons. The specimen was PBMCs. The source is a boy younger than 18 in good health and CMV-seronegative.

This chain connects TRBV5-8 to TRBJ1-1; TRBD1 is a possible D gene (6 bases). CDR1 is SGHTS, CDR2 YDEGEE, per germline. The CDR3 spans 14 residues. Trimming pared 5 bases from V and 2 bases from J, leaving 13 bases between. The CDR3 DNA sequence: TGTGCCAGCAGTCGGGGGGGCCATAACACTGAAGCTTTCTTT. Protein: CASSRGGHNTEAFF.

The chain combines TRBV29-1 with TRBJ1-4; tentatively, D is TRBD1 (6 bases). This CDR3 region has 12 residues. The V gene's germline CDR1 is SQVTM and CDR2 ANQGSEA. V lost 6 bases to trimming and J lost 2 bases, with 7 bases between them. The CDR3 sequence is CSVGQTNEKLFF. The CDR3 DNA reads TGCAGCGTCGGACAGACTAATGAAAAACTGTTTTTT.

A single count supports this clone. The rearrangement links TRBV10-3 to TRBJ2-3; possible D gene TRBD2, 6 bases. The V end lost 6 bases, the J end lost 7 bases, and 14 bases lay between the germline ends. This CDR3 region has 13 residues. Germline V gives CDR1 ENHRY, CDR2 SYGVKD. The CDR3, as DNA: TGTGCCATCAGAGTTATGGGGGGAAATACGCAGTATTTT. This gives the protein CAIRVMGGNTQYF.

V is TRBV2 and J is TRBJ1-4; TRBD1 might be the D (6 bases). In germline, CDR1 is SNHLY, CDR2 FYNNEI. The CDR3 totals 13 residues. Trimming took off 7 bases at V and 5 bases at J, with 11 bases between the two ends. CDR3 DNA sequence: TGTGCCAGCAAAGGGGGTTGGAATGAAAAACTGTTTTTT. Translating gives CASKGGWNEKLFF.

The rearrangement uses TRBV7-2 and TRBJ2-3; the match to TRBD2 covers 7 bases. This CDR3 spans 14 amino acids. The J segment lost 6 bases and the V segment lost 1 base, leaving 4 bases of the junction unmatched. The V gene's germline CDR1 is SGHTA and CDR2 FQGNSA. CDR3 sequence (DNA): TGTGCCAGCAGCTTAGGACTAGCCGGGGATACGCAGTATTTT. Protein: CASSLGLAGDTQYF. Based on the CDR3 plus reference TRBV7-2 and TRBJ2-3, the full variable domain is GAGVSQSPSNKVTEKGKDVELRCDPISGHTALYWYRQSLGQGLEFLIYFQGNSAPDKSGLPSDRFSAERTGGSVSTLTIQRTQQEDSAVYLCASSLGLAGDTQYFGPGTRLTVL.

V and J are TRBV5-4 and TRBJ2-5; 7 bases are a match to TRBD2. The CDR3 loop spans 11 amino acids. With 9 bases clipped from V and 4 bases from J, the junction kept 3 bases outside the gene matches. The germline gives CDR1 SGHNT, CDR2 YYREEE (reference sequence). The DNA for the CDR3 is TGTGCCACCAGGGAGGGAGAGACCCAGTACTTC. Residues: CATREGETQYF.

The gene calls are TRBV19 and TRBJ2-4, with no clear D. V dropped 5 bases and J dropped 9 bases, with 11 bases sitting between them. The CDR3 contains 12 residues. Germline assignment: CDR1 LNHDA and CDR2 SQIVND (reference sequence). The CDR3 region has the DNA TGTGCCAGTAGTTTCGAATCTACCATTCAGTACTTC. Protein sequence: CASSFESTIQYF.

This clone has a single count. The chain joins TRBV23-1 to TRBJ1-2; maybe TRBD1 (6 bases). TRBV23-1 is placed among ORFs of uncertain function. V lost 2 bases, J lost 3 bases, and 10 bases lay in between. CDR3 length equals 14 residues. CDR3 sequence (DNA): TGCGCCAGCAGTCAAGAGGACAGCGACTATGGCTACACCTTC. Its translation is CASSQEDSDYGYTF.